A selection of T cell receptor beta chains follows, all from one sample in a study of blood T cell repertoires in COVID-19. Clones were sequenced by immunoSEQ multiplex PCR, and TCRdb holds only the in-frame ones, with some missing. This sample carries some 350,000 clones, around 90% of them seen once, and the ten largest clones take about 7%. The specimen was peripheral blood. Receptors were obtained from a man aged 18 to 30 with active or convalescent COVID-19. Both conserved end residues are part of each CDR3. D genes are given only for firm matches. Clone size is given for some rows only: seen once, a few or many times, or a class if the clone is expanded.

TRBD1 13 . TRBV10-3 CAISEGQGEKLFF
. 14 . TRBV7-9 CASTTGGYYYGYTF
TRBD1 16 . TRBV2 CASSAGTGLPRYGYTF
. 17 once TRBV4-1 CASSQDGRGWGNTEAFF
. 13 . TRBV5-1 CASSSSRLDGYTF
. 16 . TRBV9 CASSVGGDLYQETQYF
. 11 . TRBV7-2 CASSLSLGYTF
TRBD2 15 . TRBV5-6 CASSLSGGPYNEQFF
. 18 . TRBV7-2 CASSLARTGGRNTGELFF
. 14 few TRBV14 CASSQDRGTDTQYF
TRBD2 16 once TRBV7-2 CASSTDVGGGTDTQYF
TRBD2 16 . TRBV7-6 CASSLVWLAGAETQYF
. 14 . TRBV4-3 CASSSDSSNQPQHF
. 13 . TRBV14 CASSQGGANEQFF
. 14 few TRBV6-2/TRBV6-3 CASSYSSQGTEAFF
. 12 . TRBV11-3 CASSRSSYEQYF
. 13 . TRBV7-2 CASSYEGWQPQHF
. 13 once TRBV15 CATSTPGSQPQHF
. 13 . TRBV6-5 CASREDGAYGYTF
TRBD1 14 . TRBV19 CASSADRVNTEAFF
. 13 . TRBV30 CAWSSGRIYGYTF
TRBD1 14 once TRBV7-8 CASSLNRGGNTIYF
. 11 . TRBV12-3/TRBV12-4 CASSTQGKLFF
TRBD1 14 . TRBV6-2/TRBV6-3 CASSYADRGETQYF
. 14 . TRBV9 CASSVEGEPAEAFF
TRBD1 13 . TRBV7-2 CASSLGQFLEQYF
. 15 . TRBV25-1 CASNRHVVVPNEQFF